Listed below are T cell receptor beta chains from one sample, sequenced in a study of Ad26.COV2.S vaccination and SARS-CoV-2 variants. The protocol was immunoSEQ multiplex PCR, while the TCRdb copy is restricted to in-frame clones and leaves out a portion. The profile shows approximately 400,000 clones, about 90% of them singletons. Sequences were derived from peripheral blood, sampled after recovery from COVID-19. These receptors were taken from a human donor who had recovered from COVID-19. The CDR3 runs from the conserved cysteine through the conserved F or W. Fields, in order: CDR3 length, V gene, CDR3 protein.

len: 16; v_gene: TRBV29-1; CDR3aa: CSVEDWASGGTDTQYF
len: 14; v_gene: TRBV4-3; CDR3aa: CASSQAQGTREQYF
len: 15; v_gene: TRBV6-1; CDR3aa: CASSEGTVSNQPQHF
len: 13; v_gene: TRBV28; CDR3aa: CASSFPGNTEAFF
len: 16; v_gene: TRBV6-5; CDR3aa: CASSYSTPPTNEKLFF
len: 14; v_gene: TRBV19; CDR3aa: CASSFENPGQPQHF
len: 13; v_gene: TRBV5-1; CDR3aa: CASSLQIQETQYF
len: 16; v_gene: TRBV5-1; CDR3aa: CASSLVTTAEPYGYTF
len: 17; v_gene: TRBV18; CDR3aa: CASSPGQVGGTPYGYTF
len: 14; v_gene: TRBV3-1/TRBV3-2; CDR3aa: CASSQDLMERGYTF
len: 14; v_gene: TRBV5-5; CDR3aa: CASLAGGRTDTQYF
len: 18; v_gene: TRBV7-9; CDR3aa: CASSLSVDRGVMNTEAFF
len: 15; v_gene: TRBV28; CDR3aa: CASSLPTVSGNTIYF
len: 16; v_gene: TRBV10-2; CDR3aa: CASSEGGSGLQNIQYF
len: 17; v_gene: TRBV4-1; CDR3aa: CASSQDLASGATDTQYF
len: 16; v_gene: TRBV5-1; CDR3aa: CASSLDPSSYNSPLHF
len: 16; v_gene: TRBV4-2; CDR3aa: CASSQEGAGGVHEQYF
len: 18; v_gene: TRBV12-2; CDR3aa: CASRFRPDRGRHHYGYTF
len: 18; v_gene: TRBV19; CDR3aa: CASSTHSGTSGAASTQYF
len: 15; v_gene: TRBV19; CDR3aa: CASSILGYSYNEQFF
len: 15; v_gene: TRBV24-1; CDR3aa: CATSENNLAKNIQYF
len: 15; v_gene: TRBV6-5; CDR3aa: CASIQPGLPYNEQFF
len: 14; v_gene: TRBV6-1; CDR3aa: CASSETAINQPQHF
len: 15; v_gene: TRBV18; CDR3aa: CASSPGQGDYNEQFF
len: 15; v_gene: TRBV19; CDR3aa: CASSAGGQGWNEQFF
len: 16; v_gene: TRBV7-8; CDR3aa: CASSHSRGATNEKLFF
len: 18; v_gene: TRBV6-6; CDR3aa: CASSRTTSGATSTDTQYF
len: 15; v_gene: TRBV19; CDR3aa: CASSLRGPGANVLTF
len: 12; v_gene: TRBV5-1; CDR3aa: CASSLRQETQYF
len: 15; v_gene: TRBV9; CDR3aa: CASGLQGQGYYGYTF
len: 18; v_gene: TRBV4-1; CDR3aa: CASSPQGGADVMNTEAFF